Listed below are T cell receptor beta chains from one sample, sequenced in a study of blood T cell repertoires in COVID-19. The method was immunoSEQ multiplex PCR; TCRdb's version includes in-frame clones alone and lacks a portion of them. The sample contains about 70,000 clones, around 83% of which appear only once. The source material was peripheral blood. These receptors came from a woman aged 80 or over with acute or convalescent COVID-19. Both conserved end residues are part of each CDR3. Each record gives: clone size, D gene, V gene, J gene, CDR3 DNA, CDR3 protein. D genes are given only for firm matches. Some rows have no size entry. The others give once, few or many, or a class for an expanded clone.

size: -
D: TRBD2
V: TRBV30
J: TRBJ2-7
DNA: TGTGCCTGGAGGACTAGCGGGGGGTACGAGCAGTACTTC
CDR3: CAWRTSGGYEQYF

size: -
D: TRBD1
V: TRBV10-1
J: TRBJ2-7
DNA: TGCGCCAGCAGTGAGACAGGGGCAGGGTCCTACGAGCAGTACTTC
CDR3: CASSETGAGSYEQYF

size: -
D: -
V: TRBV6-5
J: TRBJ2-1
DNA: TGTGCCAGCAGTTACCTGTGGGGGGGCTCTGGCAATGAGCAGTTCTTC
CDR3: CASSYLWGGSGNEQFF

size: -
D: -
V: TRBV5-1
J: TRBJ2-5
DNA: TGCGCCAGCAGCTTCCTAGCAGGGGGGGAGACCCAGTACTTC
CDR3: CASSFLAGGETQYF

size: -
D: -
V: TRBV5-1
J: TRBJ1-6
DNA: TGCGCCAGCAGCTTGGACAGAAACTCACCCCTCCACTTT
CDR3: CASSLDRNSPLHF

size: -
D: -
V: TRBV11-2
J: TRBJ1-3
DNA: TGTGCCAGCAGCCAAGACGGGAACTCTGGAAACACCATATATTTT
CDR3: CASSQDGNSGNTIYF

size: -
D: -
V: TRBV7-9
J: TRBJ1-6
DNA: TGTGCCAGCGGAGGACAGAATAATTCACCCCTCCACTTT
CDR3: CASGGQNNSPLHF

size: -
D: TRBD1
V: TRBV7-3
J: TRBJ1-1
DNA: TGTGCCAGCAGCACCGAGGGCAGGGGGTTTACTGAAGCTTTCTTT
CDR3: CASSTEGRGFTEAFF

size: -
D: -
V: TRBV4-1
J: TRBJ2-7
DNA: TGCGCCAGCAGCCCCAGAACAGGGTTCTACGAGCAGTACTTC
CDR3: CASSPRTGFYEQYF

size: -
D: -
V: TRBV27
J: TRBJ2-2
DNA: TGTGCCAGCAGTAGTCCCGGGGGTGGCCGGGAGCTGTTTTTT
CDR3: CASSSPGGGRELFF

size: many
D: -
V: TRBV27
J: TRBJ1-6
DNA: TGTGCCAGCTATCCCGGGACAACAGGTTCACCCCTCCACTTT
CDR3: CASYPGTTGSPLHF

size: many
D: TRBD1
V: TRBV5-6
J: TRBJ1-6
DNA: TGTGCCAGCAGCCTAGGGAAAGGGGGCGGAAATTCACCCCTCCACTTT
CDR3: CASSLGKGGGNSPLHF

size: -
D: TRBD1
V: TRBV6-1
J: TRBJ2-3
DNA: TGTGCCAGCAGTGCGGGACAGAAGGCCCGCACAGATACGCAGTATTTT
CDR3: CASSAGQKARTDTQYF

size: -
D: -
V: TRBV18
J: TRBJ1-2
DNA: TGTGCCAGCTCACCGGGGGGAGACTGGGATGGCTACACCTTC
CDR3: CASSPGGDWDGYTF

size: once
D: TRBD2
V: TRBV10-2
J: TRBJ2-7
DNA: TGCGCCAGCAGTGGGAGCGGGGGGAAGCAGTACTTC
CDR3: CASSGSGGKQYF

size: -
D: -
V: TRBV6-5
J: TRBJ1-1
DNA: TGTGCCAGCAGTTACAGATCACAGGTTAACACTGAAGCTTTCTTT
CDR3: CASSYRSQVNTEAFF

size: -
D: -
V: TRBV30
J: TRBJ1-3
DNA: TGTGCCTGGAGTGTACTTACTGGAAACACCATATATTTT
CDR3: CAWSVLTGNTIYF

size: -
D: -
V: TRBV5-6
J: TRBJ1-6
DNA: TGTGCCAGCAGCTCAGTCTCGGGGGGCTGGTCACCCCTCCACTTT
CDR3: CASSSVSGGWSPLHF

size: -
D: -
V: TRBV18
J: TRBJ1-3
DNA: TGTGCCAGCTCACCGGGGACTGACCACACCATATATTTT
CDR3: CASSPGTDHTIYF

size: few
D: TRBD1
V: TRBV7-8
J: TRBJ1-3
DNA: TGTGCCAGCAGCCCTCTACAGATCGGGACAGGGACTGGAAACACCATATATTTT
CDR3: CASSPLQIGTGTGNTIYF